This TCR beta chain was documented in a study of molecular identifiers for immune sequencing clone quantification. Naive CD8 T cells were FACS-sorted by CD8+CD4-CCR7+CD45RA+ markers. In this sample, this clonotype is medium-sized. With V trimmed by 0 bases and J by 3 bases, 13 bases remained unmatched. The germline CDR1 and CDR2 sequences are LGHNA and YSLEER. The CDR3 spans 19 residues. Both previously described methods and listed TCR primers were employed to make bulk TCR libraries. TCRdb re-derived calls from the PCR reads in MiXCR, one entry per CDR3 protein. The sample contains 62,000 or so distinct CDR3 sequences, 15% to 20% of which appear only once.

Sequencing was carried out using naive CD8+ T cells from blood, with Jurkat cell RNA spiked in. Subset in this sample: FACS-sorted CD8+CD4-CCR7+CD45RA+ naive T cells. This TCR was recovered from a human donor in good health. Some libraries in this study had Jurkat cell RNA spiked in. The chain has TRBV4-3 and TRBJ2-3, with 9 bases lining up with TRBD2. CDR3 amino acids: CASSQDRLASGRRTDTQYF. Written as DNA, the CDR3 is TGCGCCAGCAGCCAAGATCGATTGGCAAGCGGGAGGAGGACAGATACGCAGTATTTT.